A selection of T cell receptor beta chains follows, all from one sample in a study of blood T cell repertoires in COVID-19. TCRdb's copy holds only in-frame clones and misses some; the assay was immunoSEQ multiplex PCR. The table has about 170,000 clones, about 85% seen once; the top ten hold roughly 8.1%. The sample taken for sequencing was peripheral blood. The receptors originated from a woman of 80 years or more with COVID-19, enrolled during active disease. Both conserved end residues are part of each CDR3. Rows give clone size only sometimes, using once, few, many, or a class for an expanded clone.

j_call clone_size v_call cdr3_aa
TRBJ1-1 - TRBV9 CASNRDMATEAFF
TRBJ2-5 - TRBV5-1 CASTRGGLAEETQYF
TRBJ1-6 - TRBV15 CATSRDLRLPGQGSASGSPLHF
TRBJ2-1 - TRBV27 CASSLRGESYNEQFF
TRBJ2-7 - TRBV12-3/TRBV12-4 CASSLTTGTYF
TRBJ2-1 - TRBV24-1 CATGPGVGALDYNEQFF
TRBJ2-7 once TRBV3-1/TRBV3-2 CASSYTRSSLWEQYF
TRBJ1-2 - TRBV5-1 CASSQTALYGYTF
TRBJ2-1 - TRBV6-5 CASSSGSGGSYNEQFF
TRBJ2-1 - TRBV10-2 CASRSGPGTRYNEQFF
TRBJ2-7 - TRBV11-2 CASTPGGGGAYEQYF
TRBJ2-4 - TRBV7-9 CASSLAGVDIQYF
TRBJ2-5 few TRBV2 CASRRFGQGAIYQETQYF
TRBJ2-3 - TRBV6-5 CATLPPGGTNTQYF
TRBJ2-7 - TRBV7-8 CASSSGQVPYEQYF
TRBJ2-7 - TRBV6-5 CASRRDRDLGYF
TRBJ1-5 - TRBV4-1 CASSQDHSGNQPQHF
TRBJ1-6 - TRBV5-5 CASSPGQYNSPLHF
TRBJ1-5 few TRBV9 CASRGRGQPQHF
TRBJ2-2 - TRBV24-1 CATAAGGGTGELFF
TRBJ2-1 - TRBV5-1 CASSADPGRTYNEQFF
TRBJ2-2 - TRBV18 CASSPQGQGYTGELFF
TRBJ1-1 - TRBV4-1 CASSQAVLNTEAFF
TRBJ1-2 - TRBV5-4 CASSLDGTASYGYTF
TRBJ2-1 - TRBV7-3 CASSLMGGRGNEQFF
TRBJ2-6 - TRBV10-3 CAISGHRSGANVLTF
TRBJ2-1 - TRBV18 CASSSRGGGEQFF
TRBJ2-5 - TRBV5-4 CASSPGGVSGRPETQYF
TRBJ1-3 - TRBV3-1/TRBV3-2 CASSQGQGAGNTIYF
TRBJ1-1 - TRBV7-7 CASSLDRGNKNTEAFF
TRBJ1-1 - TRBV2 CASRSDRGTEAFF
TRBJ1-4 - TRBV4-1 CASSLPVGNEEKLFF
TRBJ1-2 - TRBV7-9 CASSLGQGDGGYTF
TRBJ2-5 - TRBV5-6 CASSSETGPRYQETQYF
TRBJ2-7 - TRBV18 CASSYDRLAYEQYF
TRBJ1-1 - TRBV29-1 CSVGTEEAFF
TRBJ1-1 - TRBV9 CASSVGAEGRSEAFF